Shown below are 21 T cell receptor beta chains from a single sample sequenced in a study of blood T cells in healthy people across ages. A second PCR of 7 to 11 cycles used a sample-barcoded 5' primer and a J-beta primer mix. TCRdb recomputed calls from the 5' RACE reads with MiXCR, one row per CDR3 protein. Among 550,000 to 700,000 distinct CDR3 sequences listed, 25% to 30% were seen once. Sequencing was performed on blood. The receptors shown here come from a woman aged 65 to 85 in good health.

The chain links TRBV6-6 to TRBJ1-4, with a possible D match to TRBD1 (6 bases). Looked up from germline, CDR1 is MNHNY and CDR2 is SVGAGI (reference sequence). This CDR3 comprises 14 residues. V shed 6 bases and J shed 4 bases, with 12 bases lying between them. CDR3 sequence (DNA): TGTGCCAGCAGCGGGAGGGGGGATAATGAAAAACTGTTTTTT. It encodes CASSGRGDNEKLFF.

The chain recombines TRBV2 with TRBJ2-1; D gene unclear. The CDR3 is 15 residues long. Trimming removed 3 bases from V and 1 base from J, with 10 bases in between. CDR1 is SNHLY, CDR2 FYNNEI, per germline. The CDR3 spells CASSDGTQSYNEQFF. CDR3 nucleotides: TGTGCCAGCAGTGACGGAACGCAATCCTACAATGAGCAGTTCTTC.

As regards this clonotype: A much bigger clone sits one base away, suggesting this may be a read error. The chain combines TRBV27 with TRBJ2-6; maybe TRBD1 (5 bases). In germline, CDR1 is MNHEY, CDR2 SMNVEV (reference sequence). This CDR3 is 16 amino acids long. The CDR3 loop is CASSLTGNSGANVPTF. CDR3 bases: TGTGCCAGCAGTTTAACAGGTAACTCTGGGGCCAACGTCCCGACTTTC. Variable domain in full (rest from reference TRBV27 and TRBJ2-6): EAQVTQNPRYLITVTGKKLTVTCSQNMNHEYMSWYRQDPGLGLRQIYYSMNVEVTDKGDVPEGYKVSRKEKRNFPLILESPSPNQTSLYFCASSLTGNSGANVPTFGAGSRLTVL.

The chain recombines TRBV29-1 with TRBJ1-1, with D possibly being TRBD1 (5 bases). This CDR3 is 16 amino acids long. Germline CDR1 is SQVTM and CDR2 is ANQGSEA. Trimming took 1 base from V and 1 from J, leaving 16 bases between them. The CDR3 region has the DNA TGCAGCGTTGAAGGGCAGGGACTCTGGGGGAACACTGAAGCTTTCTTT. Its protein is CSVEGQGLWGNTEAFF.

V usage is TRBV20-1 and J usage is TRBJ1-5; 8 bases are shared with TRBD1. The germline gives CDR1 DFQATT, CDR2 SNEGSKA (reference sequence). After removal of 0 bases from V and 7 bases from J, the junction contained 8 bases not matched to a gene. The CDR3 contains 15 residues. CDR3 loop: CSARDTTGVNQPQHF. CDR3 coding DNA: TGCAGTGCTAGAGATACGACAGGGGTGAACCAGCCCCAGCATTTT.

This clonotype appeared a few times. A read error may explain this, as a much larger clone is one base away. The chain recombines TRBV4-3 with TRBJ1-1, with D possibly TRBD1 on 5 matching bases. The germline gives CDR1 LGHNA, CDR2 YSLEER. V was cut by 4 bases and J by 3 bases, with 12 bases left in between. CDR3 length equals 14 residues. DNA for the CDR3: TGCGCCAGCAGCCCTGACAGTGGGGACACTGAAGCTTTCTTT. Translated, it gives CASSPDSGDTEAFF.

V is TRBV5-1 and J is TRBJ2-1; 8 bases are shared with TRBD2. Looked up from germline, CDR1 is SGHRS and CDR2 is YFSETQ. Trimming removed 2 bases from V and 7 bases from J; junction bases left unmatched: 11. The CDR3 loop spans 16 amino acids. For the CDR3, the DNA is TGCGCCAGCAGCTTCGGAAGCGGGGGAGCGTCTAATGAGCAGTTCTTC. Its protein product is CASSFGSGGASNEQFF.

The CDR3 is CASSSDRGTGELFF. The CDR3 DNA is TGTGCCAGCAGTTCGGACAGGGGAACCGGGGAGCTGTTTTTT. This chain links TRBV7-9 with TRBJ2-2, with TRBD1 identical over 9 bases. The CDR3 has 14 amino acids. Germline values: CDR1 SEHNR, CDR2 FQNEAQ (reference sequence). V dropped 6 bases and J dropped 5; count of bases not matched to a gene: 4.

There are many counts of this clonotype. The chain recombines TRBV6-5 with TRBJ1-1; 10 bases match TRBD1. The CDR3 runs 19 residues. The J segment lost 1 base and the V segment lost 2 bases, leaving 13 bases of the junction unmatched. Germline V lookup: CDR1 MNHEY, CDR2 SVGAGI. CDR3 residues: CASSYPTTGGRVPNTEAFF. DNA for the CDR3: TGTGCCAGCAGTTACCCTACGACAGGGGGCAGGGTCCCGAACACTGAAGCTTTCTTT.

This clonotype was seen a few times. V usage is TRBV14 and J usage is TRBJ1-3; D is unclear. V lost 7 bases and J 4 bases, leaving 14 bases between the germline ends. This CDR3 is 14 amino acids long. Looked up from germline, CDR1 is SGHDN and CDR2 is FVKESK. CDR3 residues: CASNSLGAGNTIYF. CDR3 nucleotides: TGTGCCAGCAACTCGCTTGGAGCGGGAAACACCATATATTTT.

This clonotype showed up just a few times. This chain joins TRBV5-1 and TRBJ1-4; 10 positions agree with TRBD1. CDR1 SGHRS and CDR2 YFSETQ come from the germline V gene. This CDR3 is 15 amino acids long. The junction had 5 bases not matched to a gene; V was cut back by 3 bases and J by 6 bases. CDR3 sequence (DNA): TGCGCCAGCAGCTCTACCGGGACAGGGGATGAAAAACTGTTTTTT. Translation: CASSSTGTGDEKLFF.

The chain employs TRBV7-2 and TRBJ1-2; D may be TRBD1 (6 bases). CDR1 is SGHTA, CDR2 FQGNSA, per germline. This CDR3 is 14 amino acids long. Trimming left V 7 bases short and J 7 bases short, with 19 bases between. Here the CDR3 DNA reads TGTGCCAGCATCCTGGCGGGGGCCCGTTTTGGCTACACCTTC. This gives the protein CASILAGARFGYTF.

J is TRBJ1-2 and V is TRBV20-1, with D possibly being TRBD1 (5 bases). V was clipped by 1 base and J by 4 bases, with 16 bases between them. The CDR3 runs 15 residues. Germline loops: CDR1 DFQATT, CDR2 SNEGSKA (reference sequence). The CDR3 loop reads CSARAQSGTSYGYTF. CDR3 DNA sequence: TGCAGTGCTAGAGCTCAGTCCGGGACTTCCTATGGCTACACCTTC.

This clonotype was picked up a small number of times. The rearrangement uses TRBV5-5 and TRBJ1-2, with D hard to call. Germline V gene data show CDR1 as SGHKS and CDR2 as YYEKEE (reference sequence). Between the trimmed V and J ends, which lost 2 bases and 8 bases, there was a span of 13 bases. The CDR3 is made up of 13 amino acids. The CDR3 loop is CASSLQLLRGYTF. The CDR3 region has the DNA TGTGCCAGCAGCTTACAGCTTCTCAGGGGCTACACCTTC.

The chain carries TRBV20-1 and TRBJ1-2; D ambiguous. Germline-derived CDR1 and CDR2 are DFQATT and SNEGSKA (reference sequence). The ends were cut back, 1 base at V and 8 bases at J, with 17 bases in the middle. The CDR3 extends over 14 amino acids. The CDR3 protein is CSARVSRTTHGYTF. The DNA of the CDR3 is TGCAGTGCTAGAGTGTCGAGGACGACTCACGGCTACACCTTC.

This chain uses TRBV30 with TRBJ1-2; D is uncertain. Germline CDR1 is GTSNPN and CDR2 is SVGIG (reference sequence). This CDR3 region has 13 residues. V was pared by 5 bases and J by 5 bases, with 15 bases between. CDR3 in amino acids: CAWVRVGRYGYTF. CDR3 bases: TGTGCCTGGGTTCGGGTGGGGAGGTATGGCTACACCTTC.

The table lists this clonotype with many counts. V gene TRBV19 combines with J gene TRBJ2-1; D uncertain. V was cut by 1 base and J by 5 bases, with 12 bases left in between. CDR1 is LNHDA and CDR2 is SQIVND in the germline V gene (reference sequence). The CDR3 is 15 amino acids. CDR3 sequence: CASSIGPLEHNEQFF. The CDR3 nucleotides read TGTGCCAGTAGTATAGGACCCCTTGAACACAATGAGCAGTTCTTC.

This clonotype appeared a single time. This chain joins TRBV6-5 and TRBJ1-5; D might be TRBD1 (5 bases). CDR3 length equals 13 residues. The germline CDR1 and CDR2 sequences are MNHEY and SVGAGI. Trimming left V 8 bases short and J 2 bases short, with 10 bases between. As DNA, the CDR3 is TGTGCCAGCCGTATGGGGGGCAATCAGCCCCAGCATTTT. Encoded protein: CASRMGGNQPQHF.

The V call is TRBV18, the J call TRBJ2-7; D ambiguous. V was clipped by 5 bases and J by 7 bases, with 12 bases between them. The CDR3 covers 12 residues. Per germline, CDR1 KGHSH and CDR2 LQKENI. For the CDR3, the DNA is TGTGCCAGCTCATCGGCCGTTTTGGAGCAGTACTTC. Its translation is CASSSAVLEQYF.

This clonotype has a handful of counts. This chain connects TRBV7-2 to TRBJ2-5; 9 bases fit TRBD1. Germline V gene sequence: CDR1 SGHTA, CDR2 FQGNSA. With V trimmed by 5 bases and J by 2 bases, 6 bases remained unmatched. The CDR3 covers 15 residues. CDR3 DNA sequence: TGTGCCAGCAGCCATTCCGGGACAGGGCAAGAGACCCAGTACTTC. It encodes CASSHSGTGQETQYF.

The CDR3 region is CASSWIAGGSQETQYF. Here the CDR3 DNA reads TGTGCCAGCTCATGGATAGCAGGGGGGAGTCAAGAGACCCAGTACTTC. J is TRBJ2-5 and V is TRBV18; a possible D gene is TRBD1 (7 bases). Trimming pared 5 bases from V and 2 bases from J, leaving 18 bases between. CDR1 KGHSH and CDR2 LQKENI come from the germline V gene. This CDR3 is 16 amino acids long.